Sequencing of this TCR beta chain was carried out in a study of OX40 agonist ivuxolimab in advanced cancers. Study overall: The dose-escalation cohort was about 86% male, with a mean age of approximately 62 years, ranging about 20 to 85.

The germline CDR1 and CDR2 sequences are MNHEY and SVGAGI. The CDR3 extends over 15 amino acids. With V trimmed by 3 bases and J by 4 bases, 9 bases remained unmatched. Method: immunoSEQ multiplex PCR; TCRdb's copy keeps in-frame clones and lacks some. The sample has about 17,000 clones; roughly nine tenths are singletons. The chain carries TRBV6-5 and TRBJ2-7; 7 positions match TRBD2. This material consisted of CD4+ or CD8+ T cells sorted from blood, taken in a trial of the OX40 agonist ivuxolimab. This receptor was obtained from an adult with an advanced solid tumor such as melanoma, head and neck, liver or kidney cancer. In DNA, the CDR3 is TGTGCCAGCAGTTATCGATCTAGCGGTCGGTACGAGCAGTACTTC. It specifies CASSYRSSGRYEQYF.